This T cell receptor beta chain was observed in a study of T cells in Graves' hyperthyroidism and ophthalmopathy. The table lists this clonotype with a few counts. What was amplified from RNA transcripts were TCR beta CDR3 regions. The HTBI primer set drove a first-round RT-PCR of the TCR CDR3. MiXCR was run by TCRdb on the multiplex PCR reads, yielding one entry per CDR3 protein. Of more than 450,000 distinct CDR3 sequences listed, 20% are singletons. V lost 6 bases and J lost 4; bases outside the gene matches: 6. This CDR3 spans 13 amino acids. CDR1 SQVTM and CDR2 ANQGSEA come from the germline V gene.

The chain recombines TRBV29-1 with TRBJ1-1, with 9 bases aligning to TRBD1. This clonotype originated in a man aged 40-50 years with Graves' ophthalmopathy. Sample: blood. CDR3 protein: CSVLTGGGTEAFF. CDR3 bases: TGCAGCGTGCTGACAGGGGGAGGCACTGAAGCTTTCTTT.